This T cell receptor beta chain is drawn from a study of T cells in localized non-small cell lung cancer. The study, taken as a whole, reports: Paired adjacent lung recovered a median around 60 of the top 100 tumor clones.

Details on this clone: The antigen is unknown.

The method was immunoSEQ multiplex PCR; TCRdb's version includes in-frame clones alone and lacks a portion of them. Among around 100,000 clones listed, around 90% were seen once. The CDR3 contains 14 residues. Germline lookup yields CDR1 SEHNR and CDR2 FQNEAQ (reference sequence). V was clipped by 8 bases and J by 4 bases, with 14 bases between them. This sequence joins TRBV7-9 and TRBJ1-4, with D possibly TRBD1 on 5 matching bases. The input for sequencing was peripheral blood, taken before any cancer treatment. This TCR came from a man between 40 and 70 years old with stage I squamous cell lung carcinoma. This CDR3 reads CASGRGTGNEKLFF. CDR3 nucleotides: TGTGCCAGCGGTCGGGGGACTGGTAATGAAAAACTGTTTTTT.